This T cell receptor beta chain was identified in a study of cytomegalovirus exposure and HLA in healthy donors (dated by TCRdb to about 2017). About the study as a whole: According to an earlier analysis of around 600 of the donors, 150 million to 200 million T cells yielded roughly 100 million unique TCR beta sequences and 276 Gb of sequence data. Rather than using new phenotypic data, the later analysis identified candidate immune exposures from TCR beta sequences and from how often those sequences occurred across donors. Because of strong linkage in the cohort, roughly five DR-DQ haplotypes were treated as single units for association and clustering. Every discovery cohort repertoire had been produced on one sequencing platform. To predict cytomegalovirus infection status, the study combined high-throughput TCR immunosequencing, statistical association of individual TCRs with disease status, and machine learning. Besides the first cohort of 500 to 700 subjects, a separate validation cohort made up of roughly 120 different subjects was used. The T cell repertoires of 550 to 850 subjects were profiled by immunosequencing and related to cytomegalovirus serostatus. Genome-wide SNP genotypes for about 65% of the roughly 670 donors were used in a later genetic analysis, which treated that subset as a discovery cohort. Donor age, sex, ethnicity and CMV serostatus were collected together with the repertoire data. An earlier analysis of several hundred of the donors used high-throughput TCR beta sequencing to judge whether each TCR beta V gene segment behaved as functional or pseudogenic. Both class I and class II loci were covered by HLA typing, at four-digit resolution. The number of typed donors differed by locus: about 620-640 for A, B, C, DRB1 and DQB1; roughly 510 for DQA1; approximately 600 for DPA1; and about 470 for DPB1. Around 320 gigabases of sequencing data and approximately 85 million unique TCR sequences were included in an early release covering about 600 HLA-typed donors. To study patterns of TCR occurrence, a later analysis re-analyzed previously published TCR beta repertoires from hundreds of donors and added high-resolution HLA genotyping. The genetic ancestry cluster associated with self-reported Caucasian donors included 65% to 90% of the 398 genotyped donors. The aim of the study was to test whether cataloging public T cell receptors could identify signatures of past pathogen exposure. Among 398 genotyped donors of the cohort, an average of around 220,000 unique TCR beta nucleotide sequences was sequenced per donor, of which approximately 18% were non-productive. The paper as a whole reports these results and caveats: The only immune exposure information available for the cohort was CMV serostatus. According to a later analysis, TCR association rates differed among HLA loci, with DRB1 alleles showing the most associated TCRs and HLA-C alleles showing the fewest. Across donors, most TCR sequences were observed very rarely, whereas some public TCRs were present in many individuals. The study gave a list of 150 to 200 TCR beta chains associated with cytomegalovirus. A later analysis found that most CMV-associated TCR beta chains appeared HLA-restricted, with HLA associations seemingly driven largely by CMV exposure. Correlated functional status among segregating V segments might reflect linkage disequilibrium, but an unknown experimental factor could not be ruled out. HLA typing was unavailable for some donors at each locus, so association tests used only the typed subset. Only TCR beta chains were sequenced in this cohort, and the absence of alpha or paired-chain data limited detectable features. In a later genetic analysis, a missense DCLRE1C variant was associated with V-gene and J-gene trimming of TCR beta chains, and the association was replicated in an independent cohort. In an earlier analysis of more than 500 of the donors, most TCR beta V segments appeared in productive rearrangements about 87% or about 30% of the time, broadly matching IMGT annotations. Compared with equally common non-associated chains, HLA-associated TCR beta chains in a later analysis were more clonally expanded and had lower generation probabilities. The sequencing pipeline was judged likely to have produced a cluster of highly shared sequence variants as a technical artifact. When HLA alleles, especially DR and DQ, strongly co-occurred, TCR associations were difficult to assign to individual alleles. Some IMGT-functional V segments, including TRBV6-2 and TRBV6-3, could not be distinguished by the 87-base-pair reads and were therefore excluded. In vitro tests confirmed that a few of the cytomegalovirus-associated TCR beta chains recognize cytomegalovirus antigens. According to a later genetic analysis, donors in an Asian-associated ancestry cluster had fewer N-insertions in productive TCRs than the approximately 650-donor mean. A further reported finding was that TCR beta sequences accurately predicted the HLA-A and HLA-B alleles for most subjects in the first cohort. A later analysis reported that several top co-occurrence clusters appeared linked to parvovirus B19, influenza, CMV and Epstein-Barr virus. The earlier analysis of 450 to 700 of the donors excluded 15 to 20 rarely observed V segments, including chromosome 9 orphons, because counts were too low. The classifier was reported to diagnose cytomegalovirus status with high specificity and sensitivity in both the original cohort and the validation cohort. At a false discovery rate of 0.05, a later analysis linked 16,951 TCR beta sequences to specific HLA alleles. The authors suggested that the approach could potentially be generalized to other disease states and immunological phenotypes. The presence/absence analyses assumed that sequencing depth was roughly uniform across donors, and that assumption may not be true.

The junction shows trimming of 4 bases on V and 0 bases on J, and the gene matches do not reach 6 bases of it. As encoded in the germline V gene, CDR1 is SQVTM while CDR2 is ANQGSEA. From its cysteine to its phenylalanine, the CDR3 spans 14 amino acids. The retained sequence is limited to the CDR3, 42 bases, with the frame set at the first base. The library came from the immunoSEQ multiplex PCR assay. A mixture of 60 forward primers for TCR Vbeta segments and 13 reverse primers for TCR Jbeta segments was used in the multiplex PCR. Amplification of the CDR3 region of rearranged TCR beta genes was performed with a multiplex PCR assay on genomic DNA. Amplified TCR beta libraries were sequenced as 87-base-pair reads on the Illumina HiSeq System. On the study's bioinformatics: A later analysis tallied 75 million to 95 million unique TCR beta chains across the 666 repertoires, and approximately 11 million of those chains were shared by two or more donors. A nearest-neighbor algorithm error-corrected the raw reads and collapsed the reads into unique sequences, merging closely related sequences to remove PCR and sequencing errors. Alignment of CDR3 sequences to IMGT reference sequences was used to assign V, D and J gene segments. For a sequence to be retained, a match of at least six nucleotides to both a V gene segment and a J gene segment was required. A rearrangement was called productive if the CDR3 had no stop codons and remained in frame with V and J, and every other rearrangement was called non-productive. CDR3 was defined by IMGT convention, running from the second conserved V-encoded cysteine to the conserved J-encoded phenylalanine. The earlier analysis of about 620 of the donors excluded sequences that lacked an unambiguous match to a single V gene segment. In an earlier analysis of a few hundred of the donors, V segments were called functional above 56.7% productive rearrangements and were called segregating when the between-donor standard deviation exceeded 5%. To diagnose cytomegalovirus status from the catalog of TCR beta chain sequences, a statistical classification framework was built. In a later analysis, TCR nucleotide sequences were compared against IMGT/GENE-DB human TR gene sequences so that V and J genes could be assigned. A later analysis assigned CDR3 sequences and most-parsimonious VDJ recombination scenarios with the TCRdist pipeline. In a later analysis, each TCR beta chain was defined by its CDR3 amino acid sequence together with its V-gene family, and reads lacking a unique V-gene family were excluded. In a later analysis, approximately 640 highly shared, low-generation-probability nucleotide sequences were removed to address suspected cross-contamination and a sequencing artifact. In a later analysis, a clonal expansion index for each public chain was calculated from normalized within-repertoire ranks of inferred template counts. In a later analysis, generation probabilities were computed with a VDJ recombination model fitted to out-of-frame rearrangements, and the resulting probabilities were checked against IGoR. In a later analysis, TCR-TCR, TCR-HLA and TCR-CMV co-occurrence was scored with hypergeometric tests, and a repertoire-size bias correction was applied to TCR pairs. To estimate false discovery rates, a later analysis permuted the HLA or CMV assignments 20 times. In a later analysis, co-occurring TCRs were grouped with DBSCAN, and TCRdist sequence similarity was added when clustering was performed within HLA-allele-positive subsets. Repertoires with fewer than 30,000 or more than 120,000 public chains, plus five repertoires with anomalous nucleotide sharing, were excluded from co-occurrence clustering. The table comes from immuneACCESS by way of TCRdb, which keeps in-frame sequences with V and J called. Part of the clones is missing from these tables; in studies checked, under half for an unresolved V gene and the rest for unknown reasons. The V and J calls and clone size are taken from that table; D and trimming were inferred from the DNA. This sample lists approximately 190,000 clones; roughly 84% were detected once. 0.2% to 0.3% of the sample rests with the top ten.

The cohort consisted of fewer than 700 healthy bone marrow donors. All cohort members were sampled while nominally healthy, although unrecorded immune exposures were likely present. The donor was CMV seronegative and belonged to the group of 380 or so seronegative cohort members. A peripheral blood sample was collected from each donor, and TCR beta sequencing was performed on peripheral blood mononuclear cells. The Qiagen DNeasy Blood Extraction Kit was used to extract genomic DNA from the blood cell samples. A remark on this clone: Its cognate antigen has yet to be identified. Qualities for individual bases were not recorded, and no much larger clone is one base off.

Source material: PBMCs. This receptor was taken from a boy between 5 and 17 years old in good health and CMV-seronegative. The V gene is TRBV29-1 and the J gene is TRBJ2-7; the junction holds 7 bases that match TRBD1. The DNA is as follows: TGCAGCGTTGGAGACAGGGCCTACTCCTACGAGCAGTACTTC. This codes for CSVGDRAYSYEQYF.